These T cell receptor beta chains were read from a single sample in a study of lymphopenia after photon versus proton radiotherapy. Produced via immunoSEQ multiplex PCR; TCRdb's table is partial and in-frame only. The sample has 17,000 or so clones; around 83% are singletons. Here the sequenced sample was peripheral blood, taken from a patient treated with proton-based radiotherapy. These receptors all come from an older man with pancreatic cancer. CDR3s leave out the opening cysteine and the closing phenylalanine or tryptophan. The order of the fields is V gene, J gene, clone size, CDR3 protein. A clone size is listed for some rows: how often the clone was seen (once, few, many), or a class if it is expanded.

v_gene: TRBV12-5
j_gene: TRBJ2-7
abundance: few
CDR3aa: ASGTWVEQY

v_gene: TRBV7-3
j_gene: TRBJ2-1
abundance: -
CDR3aa: ASSLIAGGPRNEQF

v_gene: TRBV27
j_gene: TRBJ1-3
abundance: -
CDR3aa: ASSSDSRVGNTIY

v_gene: TRBV6-1
j_gene: -
abundance: -
CDR3aa: ASGRTIYEQY

v_gene: TRBV2
j_gene: TRBJ2-3
abundance: -
CDR3aa: ASSAPVESPSSTDTQY

v_gene: TRBV13
j_gene: TRBJ2-7
abundance: once
CDR3aa: ASSSQVQAGLSYEQY

v_gene: TRBV4-1
j_gene: TRBJ1-5
abundance: -
CDR3aa: ASSQEVVTLRQPQH

v_gene: TRBV2
j_gene: TRBJ1-4
abundance: -
CDR3aa: ASSAGEAAVLF

v_gene: TRBV6-6
j_gene: TRBJ2-6
abundance: -
CDR3aa: ASWHTGANVLT

v_gene: TRBV20-1
j_gene: TRBJ1-2
abundance: few
CDR3aa: SARDRVGYT

v_gene: TRBV7-3
j_gene: TRBJ1-6
abundance: -
CDR3aa: ASSLDLNSPLH

v_gene: TRBV27
j_gene: TRBJ2-7
abundance: -
CDR3aa: ASRPGPYEQY

v_gene: TRBV6-6
j_gene: TRBJ2-7
abundance: -
CDR3aa: ASSVDGYEQY

v_gene: TRBV2
j_gene: TRBJ2-1
abundance: -
CDR3aa: ASSAGQGVYNEQF

v_gene: TRBV5-4
j_gene: TRBJ2-5
abundance: -
CDR3aa: ASSLGGSETQY

v_gene: TRBV30
j_gene: TRBJ1-4
abundance: -
CDR3aa: AWICFRDKTV

v_gene: TRBV5-8
j_gene: TRBJ2-7
abundance: few
CDR3aa: ASSAGTYPYEQY

v_gene: TRBV2
j_gene: TRBJ1-5
abundance: few
CDR3aa: ASRAGQAVEPQH

v_gene: TRBV9
j_gene: TRBJ1-4
abundance: -
CDR3aa: ASSRGGTANEKLF

v_gene: TRBV6-6
j_gene: TRBJ2-4
abundance: -
CDR3aa: TSSDQGGAKNIQY

v_gene: TRBV11-3
j_gene: TRBJ1-2
abundance: -
CDR3aa: ASSLETPILHYGYT

v_gene: TRBV6-1
j_gene: TRBJ1-2
abundance: -
CDR3aa: ASSESGGVYGYT

v_gene: TRBV30
j_gene: TRBJ1-4
abundance: -
CDR3aa: ASAGGDHEKLF

v_gene: TRBV2
j_gene: TRBJ1-2
abundance: -
CDR3aa: ASSNPRDRDYGYT

v_gene: TRBV5-1
j_gene: TRBJ1-5
abundance: -
CDR3aa: ASSPGTGEQPQH

v_gene: TRBV5-1
j_gene: TRBJ2-3
abundance: -
CDR3aa: ASSLWGFTDTQY

v_gene: TRBV6-5
j_gene: TRBJ1-4
abundance: -
CDR3aa: ASSYSRTATNEKLF

v_gene: TRBV19
j_gene: TRBJ1-3
abundance: once
CDR3aa: ASSTYRADTIY

v_gene: TRBV11-2
j_gene: TRBJ1-1
abundance: -
CDR3aa: ASSRGVGAF

v_gene: TRBV27
j_gene: TRBJ1-2
abundance: -
CDR3aa: ASSSNPTGGYGYT

v_gene: TRBV5-8
j_gene: TRBJ1-4
abundance: -
CDR3aa: ASSLRQNYEKLF

v_gene: TRBV5-6
j_gene: TRBJ1-2
abundance: few
CDR3aa: ASSLGGNYGYT

v_gene: TRBV27
j_gene: TRBJ1-5
abundance: -
CDR3aa: ASSALSQPQH

v_gene: TRBV9
j_gene: TRBJ2-1
abundance: -
CDR3aa: ASSSPGTGFNEQF

v_gene: TRBV4-1
j_gene: TRBJ2-5
abundance: -
CDR3aa: ASSQGQGEETQY

v_gene: TRBV6-1
j_gene: TRBJ1-1
abundance: -
CDR3aa: ASSAGGGGEPPF

v_gene: TRBV27
j_gene: TRBJ1-6
abundance: once
CDR3aa: ASSFPGYNSPLH

v_gene: TRBV5-6
j_gene: TRBJ1-4
abundance: -
CDR3aa: ASSRAATNEKLF

v_gene: TRBV19
j_gene: TRBJ2-2
abundance: -
CDR3aa: ASSILAGTGELF

v_gene: TRBV5-1
j_gene: TRBJ1-1
abundance: -
CDR3aa: ASSLGPVNTEAF

v_gene: TRBV30
j_gene: TRBJ1-2
abundance: -
CDR3aa: AWRAGTLYGYT

v_gene: TRBV7-9
j_gene: TRBJ2-1
abundance: -
CDR3aa: ASSLDYSYNEQF

v_gene: TRBV5-6
j_gene: TRBJ1-2
abundance: -
CDR3aa: ASSFYGETYGYT

v_gene: TRBV18
j_gene: TRBJ2-3
abundance: -
CDR3aa: ASSPPTDTQY

v_gene: TRBV5-1
j_gene: TRBJ2-5
abundance: -
CDR3aa: ASSLGTVQRETQY

v_gene: TRBV2
j_gene: TRBJ2-1
abundance: -
CDR3aa: ASGGPGQGAYEQF

v_gene: TRBV6-5
j_gene: -
abundance: -
CDR3aa: ARSRDRASSYEQY

v_gene: TRBV29-1
j_gene: TRBJ2-1
abundance: -
CDR3aa: SCPLYLSGRASSYNEQF

v_gene: TRBV30
j_gene: TRBJ1-1
abundance: once
CDR3aa: AWRARMNTEAF

v_gene: TRBV9
j_gene: TRBJ2-3
abundance: -
CDR3aa: ASSVRQGAQDTQY

v_gene: TRBV11-2
j_gene: TRBJ2-5
abundance: -
CDR3aa: ASSLGLAGVSMRETQY

v_gene: TRBV6-6
j_gene: TRBJ1-1
abundance: -
CDR3aa: ASSRTSRDTEAF

v_gene: TRBV5-3
j_gene: TRBJ2-5
abundance: -
CDR3aa: ARSLAELAGYQETQY

v_gene: TRBV7-3
j_gene: TRBJ2-7
abundance: -
CDR3aa: ASSPGASGGPHEQY

v_gene: TRBV4-1
j_gene: TRBJ1-1
abundance: -
CDR3aa: ASSSGQGWTEAF

v_gene: TRBV7-9
j_gene: TRBJ2-7
abundance: -
CDR3aa: ASSRTSGSRYEQY

v_gene: TRBV18
j_gene: TRBJ1-5
abundance: -
CDR3aa: ASSPGNSNQPQH

v_gene: TRBV19
j_gene: TRBJ1-1
abundance: -
CDR3aa: ASSIVGQRNTEAF